Listed here is a single TCR beta chain. Its antigen remains unknown. The CDR3 contains 13 residues. Per germline, CDR1 SQVTM and CDR2 ANQGSEA. The V and J ends lost 3 bases and 12 bases respectively, with 17 bases between them. This sample was included in a study of cytomegalovirus exposure and HLA in healthy donors. Regarding the study as a whole: Reports described diagnosis of cytomegalovirus status by the classifier as highly specific and sensitive. A link between a missense DCLRE1C variant and TCR beta V- and J-gene trimming emerged from a later analysis.

The study ran its PCR with 60 Vbeta and 13 Jbeta primers. The method was immunoSEQ multiplex PCR; TCRdb's version includes in-frame clones alone and lacks a portion of them. Of about 130,000 clones in the sample, roughly 80% were seen once. Sequenced: PBMCs. The chain recombines TRBV29-1 with TRBJ1-4, with D maybe TRBD1 (5 bases). The sequence derives from a man in his forties in good health and CMV-seronegative. Here the CDR3 reads CSVEGEDGGQLFF. The CDR3 DNA reads as TGCAGCGTTGAGGGGGAGGACGGTGGACAACTGTTTTTT.